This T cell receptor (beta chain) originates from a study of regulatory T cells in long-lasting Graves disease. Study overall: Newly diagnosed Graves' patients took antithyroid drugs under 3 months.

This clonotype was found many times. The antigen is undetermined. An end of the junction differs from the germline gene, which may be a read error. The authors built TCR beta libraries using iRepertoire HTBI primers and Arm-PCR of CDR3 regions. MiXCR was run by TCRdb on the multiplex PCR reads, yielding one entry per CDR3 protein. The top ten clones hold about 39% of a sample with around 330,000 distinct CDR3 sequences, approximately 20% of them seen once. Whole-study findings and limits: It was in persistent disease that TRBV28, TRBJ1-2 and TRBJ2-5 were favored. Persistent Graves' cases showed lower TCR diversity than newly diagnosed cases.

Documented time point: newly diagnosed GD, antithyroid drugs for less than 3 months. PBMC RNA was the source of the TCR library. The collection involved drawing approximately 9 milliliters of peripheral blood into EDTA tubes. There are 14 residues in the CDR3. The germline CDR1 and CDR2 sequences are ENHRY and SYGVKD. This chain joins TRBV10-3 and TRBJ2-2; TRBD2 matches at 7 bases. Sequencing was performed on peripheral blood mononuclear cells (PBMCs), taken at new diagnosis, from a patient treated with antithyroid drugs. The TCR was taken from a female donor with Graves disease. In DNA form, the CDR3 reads TGTGCCAGCAGTGGGGGGGGAGGAACCGGGGAGCTGTTTTTT. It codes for CASSGGGGTGELFF.